The clone carrying this TCR beta chain was detected a few times. Using immunoSEQ multiplex PCR, the repertoire was profiled, and TCRdb retains in-frame clones only, with some absent. The sample yields about 50,000 clones, about 74% seen once. The data stem from a study of T cell responses to AZD1222 COVID-19 vaccine. This CDR3 has 13 residues. Germline CDR1 and CDR2: MNHEY and SMNVEV (reference sequence). V was shortened by 3 bases and J by 2 bases, with 6 bases between the two germline ends. The chain employs TRBV27 and TRBJ2-3; D might be TRBD1 or TRBD2, each matching 5 bases. This TCR was recovered from an adult in good health. The starting material was peripheral blood, obtained on day 0 of AZD1222 vaccination. CDR3 DNA sequence: TGTGCCAGCAGTTTGGGGGACACAGATACGCAGTATTTT. Protein: CASSLGDTDTQYF.